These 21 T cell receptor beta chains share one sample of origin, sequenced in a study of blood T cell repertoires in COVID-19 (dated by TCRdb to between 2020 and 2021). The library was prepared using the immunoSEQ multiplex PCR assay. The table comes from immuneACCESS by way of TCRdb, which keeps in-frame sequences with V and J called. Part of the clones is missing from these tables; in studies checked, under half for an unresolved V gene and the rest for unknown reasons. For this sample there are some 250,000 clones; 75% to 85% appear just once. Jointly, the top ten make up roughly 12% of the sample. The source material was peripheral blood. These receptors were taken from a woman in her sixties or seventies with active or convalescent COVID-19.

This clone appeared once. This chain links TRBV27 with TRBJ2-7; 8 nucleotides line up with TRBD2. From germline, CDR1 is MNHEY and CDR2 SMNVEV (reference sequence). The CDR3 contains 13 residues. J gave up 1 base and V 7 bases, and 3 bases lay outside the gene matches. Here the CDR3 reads CASTPGGSYEQYF. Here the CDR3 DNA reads TGTGCCAGCACGCCGGGGGGGTCCTACGAGCAGTACTTC.

The CDR3 reads CASSQMGLAGGEQFF. DNA for the CDR3: TGTGCCAGCAGCCAAATGGGACTAGCGGGGGGGGAGCAGTTCTTC. V and J are TRBV3-1 (or the pseudogene TRBV3-2) and TRBJ2-1; TRBD2 agrees at 16 bases. Germline lookup yields CDR1 LGHDT and CDR2 YNNKEL (reference sequence). The CDR3 covers 15 residues. V was clipped by 2 bases and J by 10 bases; unmatched bases: 2.

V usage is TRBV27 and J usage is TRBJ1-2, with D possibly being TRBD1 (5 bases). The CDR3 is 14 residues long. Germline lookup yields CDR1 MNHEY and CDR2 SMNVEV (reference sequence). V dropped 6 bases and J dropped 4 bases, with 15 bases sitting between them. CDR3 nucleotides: TGTGCCAGCAGGGGGGGGATCAGCGGCTATGGCTACACCTTC. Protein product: CASRGGISGYGYTF.

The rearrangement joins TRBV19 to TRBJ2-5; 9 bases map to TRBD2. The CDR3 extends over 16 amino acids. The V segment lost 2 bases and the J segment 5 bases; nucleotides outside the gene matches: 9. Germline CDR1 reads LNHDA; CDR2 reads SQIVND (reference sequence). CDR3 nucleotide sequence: TGTGCCAGTAGTATAAGTCTTGCGGGGGGGCCGGAGACCCAGTACTTC. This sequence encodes CASSISLAGGPETQYF.

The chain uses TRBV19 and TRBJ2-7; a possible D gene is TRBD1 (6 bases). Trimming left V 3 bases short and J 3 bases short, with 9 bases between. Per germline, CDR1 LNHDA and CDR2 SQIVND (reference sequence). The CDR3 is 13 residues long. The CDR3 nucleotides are TGTGCCAGTAGTATCGCGGACAGCTACGAGCAGTACTTC. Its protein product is CASSIADSYEQYF. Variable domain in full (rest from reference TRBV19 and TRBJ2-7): DGGITQSPKYLFRKEGQNVTLSCEQNLNHDAMYWYRQDPGQGLRLIYYSQIVNDFQKGDIAEGYSVSREKKESFPLTVTSAQKNPTAFYLCASSIADSYEQYFGPGTRLTVT.

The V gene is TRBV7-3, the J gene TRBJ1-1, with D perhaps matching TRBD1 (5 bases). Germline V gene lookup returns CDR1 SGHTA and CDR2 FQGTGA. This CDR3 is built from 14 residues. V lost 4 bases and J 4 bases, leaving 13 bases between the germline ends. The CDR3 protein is CASSSSGGVTEAFF. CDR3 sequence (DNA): TGTGCCAGCAGCTCCTCCGGGGGGGTCACTGAAGCTTTCTTT.

The CDR3 loop reads CSVDLRAHQETQYF. In DNA form, the CDR3 reads TGCAGCGTTGATCTCAGGGCCCACCAAGAGACCCAGTACTTC. This sequence joins TRBV29-1 and TRBJ2-5, with a weak D call TRBD1 (5 bases). This CDR3 comprises 14 residues. Trimming took 3 bases from V and 0 from J, leaving 11 bases between them. Germline assignment: CDR1 SQVTM and CDR2 ANQGSEA.

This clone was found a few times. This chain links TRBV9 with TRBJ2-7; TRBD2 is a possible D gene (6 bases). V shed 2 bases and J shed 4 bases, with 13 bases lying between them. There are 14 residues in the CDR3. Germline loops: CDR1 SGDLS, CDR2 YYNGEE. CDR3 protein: CASSVNRDSYEQYF. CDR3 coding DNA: TGTGCCAGCAGCGTCAACCGGGACTCATACGAGCAGTACTTC.

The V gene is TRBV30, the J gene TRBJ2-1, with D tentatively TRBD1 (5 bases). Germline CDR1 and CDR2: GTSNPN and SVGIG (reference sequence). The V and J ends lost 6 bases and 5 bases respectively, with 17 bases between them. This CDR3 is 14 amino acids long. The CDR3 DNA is TGTGCCTGCCTCCAAGGGGCTCTGGACAATGAGCAGTTCTTC. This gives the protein CACLQGALDNEQFF.

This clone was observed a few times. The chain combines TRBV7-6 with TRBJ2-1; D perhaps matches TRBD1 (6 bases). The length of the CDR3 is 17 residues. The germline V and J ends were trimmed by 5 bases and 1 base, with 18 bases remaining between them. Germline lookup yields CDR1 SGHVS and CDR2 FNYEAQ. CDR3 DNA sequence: TGTGCCAGCAGCGACCTCAGGGGTAAAACGTCCTACAATGAGCAGTTCTTC. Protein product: CASSDLRGKTSYNEQFF. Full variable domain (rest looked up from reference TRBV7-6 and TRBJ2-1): GAGVSQSPRYKVTKRGQDVALRCDPISGHVSLYWYRQALGQGPEFLTYFNYEAQQDKSGLPNDRFSAERPEGSISTLTIQRTEQRDSAMYRCASSDLRGKTSYNEQFFGPGTRLTVL.

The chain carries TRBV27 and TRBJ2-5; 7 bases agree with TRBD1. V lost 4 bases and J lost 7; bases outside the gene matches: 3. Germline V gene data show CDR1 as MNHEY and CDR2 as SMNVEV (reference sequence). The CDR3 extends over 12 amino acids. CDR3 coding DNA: TGTGCCAGCAGTTCTCCAGGGGGGACCCAGTACTTC. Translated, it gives CASSSPGGTQYF.

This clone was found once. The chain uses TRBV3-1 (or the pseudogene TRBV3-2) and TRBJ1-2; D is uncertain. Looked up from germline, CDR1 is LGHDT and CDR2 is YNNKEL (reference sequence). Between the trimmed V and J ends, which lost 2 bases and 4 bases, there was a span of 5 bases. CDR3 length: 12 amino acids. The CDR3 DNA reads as TGTGCCAGCAGCCAACGGGGCTATGGCTACACCTTC. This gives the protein CASSQRGYGYTF.

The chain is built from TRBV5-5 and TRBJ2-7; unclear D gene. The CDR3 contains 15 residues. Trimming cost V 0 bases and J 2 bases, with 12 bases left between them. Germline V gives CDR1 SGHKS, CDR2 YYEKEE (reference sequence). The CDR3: CASSLVSDFPYEQYF. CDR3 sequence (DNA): TGTGCCAGCAGCTTGGTGTCTGACTTCCCCTACGAGCAGTACTTC. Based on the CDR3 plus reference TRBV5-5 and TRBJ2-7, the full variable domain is DAGVTQSPTHLIKTRGQQVTLRCSPISGHKSVSWYQQVLGQGPQFIFQYYEKEERGRGNFPDRFSARQFPNYSSELNVNALLLGDSALYLCASSLVSDFPYEQYFGPGTRLTVT.

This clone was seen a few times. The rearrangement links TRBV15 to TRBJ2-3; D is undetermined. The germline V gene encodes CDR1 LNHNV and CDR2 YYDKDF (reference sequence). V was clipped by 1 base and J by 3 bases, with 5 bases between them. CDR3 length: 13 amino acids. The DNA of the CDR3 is TGTGCCACCAGCAGAGCTAGTACAGATACGCAGTATTTT. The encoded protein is CATSRASTDTQYF. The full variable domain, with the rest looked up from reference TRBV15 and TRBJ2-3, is DAMVIQNPRYQVTQFGKPVTLSCSQTLNHNVMYWYQQKSSQAPKLLFHYYDKDFNNEADTPDNFQSRRPNTSFCFLDIRSPGLGDTAMYLCATSRASTDTQYFGPGTRLTVL.

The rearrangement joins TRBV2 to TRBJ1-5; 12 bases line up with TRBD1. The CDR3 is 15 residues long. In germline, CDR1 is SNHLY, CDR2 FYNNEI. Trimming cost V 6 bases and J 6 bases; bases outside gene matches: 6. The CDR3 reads CASRSGTGGRQPQHF. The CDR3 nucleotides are TGTGCCAGCAGATCGGGGACAGGGGGCCGTCAGCCCCAGCATTTT.

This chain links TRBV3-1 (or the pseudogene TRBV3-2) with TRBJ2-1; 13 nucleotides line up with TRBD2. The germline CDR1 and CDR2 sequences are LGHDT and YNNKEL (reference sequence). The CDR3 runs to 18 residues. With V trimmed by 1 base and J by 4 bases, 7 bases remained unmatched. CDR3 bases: TGTGCCAGCAGCCAAGGGGGCCCGACTAGCGGGGGGTACAATGAGCAGTTCTTC. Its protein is CASSQGGPTSGGYNEQFF.

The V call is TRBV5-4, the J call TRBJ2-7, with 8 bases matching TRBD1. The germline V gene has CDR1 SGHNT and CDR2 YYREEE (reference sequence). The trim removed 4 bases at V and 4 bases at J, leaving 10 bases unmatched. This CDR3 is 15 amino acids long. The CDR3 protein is CASSPGQGPQYEQYF. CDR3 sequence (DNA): TGTGCCAGCAGCCCAGGACAGGGACCACAGTACGAGCAGTACTTC.

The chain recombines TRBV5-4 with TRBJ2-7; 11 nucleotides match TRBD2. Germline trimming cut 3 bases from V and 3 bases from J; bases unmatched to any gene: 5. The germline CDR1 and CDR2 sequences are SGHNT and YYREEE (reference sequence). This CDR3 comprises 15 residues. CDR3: CASSYTSGGNYEQYF. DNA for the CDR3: TGTGCCAGCAGCTATACTAGCGGGGGAAACTACGAGCAGTACTTC.

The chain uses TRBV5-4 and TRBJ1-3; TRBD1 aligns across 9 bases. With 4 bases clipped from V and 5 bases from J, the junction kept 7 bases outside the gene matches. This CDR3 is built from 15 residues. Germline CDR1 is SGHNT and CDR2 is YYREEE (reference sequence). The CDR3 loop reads CASSLGGTGRNTIYF. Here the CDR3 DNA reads TGTGCCAGCAGCCTGGGGGGGACAGGGCGAAACACCATATATTTT.

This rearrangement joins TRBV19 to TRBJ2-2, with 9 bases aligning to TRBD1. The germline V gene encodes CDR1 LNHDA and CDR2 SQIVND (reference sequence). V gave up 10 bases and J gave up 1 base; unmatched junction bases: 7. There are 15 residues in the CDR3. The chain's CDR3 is CATHTTGGNTGELFF. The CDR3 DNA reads TGTGCCACCCATACGACAGGGGGGAACACCGGGGAGCTGTTTTTT.

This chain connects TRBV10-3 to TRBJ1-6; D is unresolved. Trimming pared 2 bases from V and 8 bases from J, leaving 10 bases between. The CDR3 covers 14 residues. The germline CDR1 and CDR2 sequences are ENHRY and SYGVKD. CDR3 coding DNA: TGTGCCATCAGTGAGGTGGGAGAGGATTCACCCCTCCACTTT. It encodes CAISEVGEDSPLHF.